The 5 T cell receptor beta chains in this list originate from one sample, sequenced in a study of tissue T cells after allogeneic stem cell transplantation. Clones were read by immunoSEQ multiplex PCR, and TCRdb kept only the in-frame ones, dropping some. The table includes some 22,000 clones, around 63% detected once. Specimen: blood. These receptors came from a female BALB/c mouse in good health. The MHC haplotype recorded for the strain is H2-d.

Only a few counts were recorded for this clone. Gene labels here are mouse ones. This CDR3 is CGARERGRGEEQYF. CDR3 DNA, as far as it was read: TGTGGTGCTAGGGAAAGAGGCAGGGGAGAAGAACAGTAC. V and J are TRBV20 and TRBJ2-7, with D perhaps TRBD1 (6 bases). The read halts 1 residue ahead of the CDR3 end, with the missing end drawn from the germline J gene. Looked up from germline, CDR1 is GFQATS and CDR2 is STVNSAI. This CDR3 has 14 residues. Trimming removed 0 bases from V and 7 bases from J, with 16 bases in between.

As to this clone: Gene names and germline refer to mouse. The DNA ends 1 residue before the CDR3 does, and the rest of the CDR3 is filled in from the germline J gene. Within the sample, other DNA sequences also encode this same CDR3. The V gene is TRBV1, the J gene TRBJ2-7; D call uncertain. V lost 0 bases and J lost 7, with 1 base in between. Germline CDR1 is NSQYPW and CDR2 is LRSPGD (reference sequence). The CDR3 loop spans 10 amino acids. The sequenced CDR3 bases are TGCACCTGCAGTGCAGACGAACAGTAC. Translation: CTCSADEQY. The whole CDR3 is CTCSADEQYF.

In its sample, this clone was seen a few times. Mouse gene names and germline throughout. The CDR3 end is not reached by the read, which stops 1 residue before it; the germline J gene fills it in. The chain combines TRBV1 with TRBJ1-2, with TRBD1 matching over 7 bases. This CDR3 is 16 amino acids long. Germline CDR1 reads NSQYPW; CDR2 reads LRSPGD (reference sequence). J gave up 0 bases and V 0 bases, and 4 bases lay outside the gene matches. CDR3 bases read: TGCACCTGCAGTGCAGATCACAGGGGCGCAAACTCCGACTACACC. Its translation: CTCSADHRGANSDYT. In full, the CDR3 is CTCSADHRGANSDYTF.

Notes on this clone: Mouse names are used for the genes. With the read ending 1 residue before the CDR3 end, the germline J gene is used to fill in that end. The chain is built from TRBV5 and TRBJ2-5, with D unclear. The CDR3 contains 15 residues. V was cut by 0 bases and J by 0 bases, with 7 bases left in between. CDR1 is LGHNA, CDR2 YNLKQL, per germline (reference sequence). The chain's CDR3 is CASSQEAGNQDTQYF. The CDR3 bases that were read are TGTGCCAGCAGCCAAGAAGCGGGTAACCAAGACACCCAGTAC.

As regards this clone: Gene names and germline refer to mouse. The read ends 1 residue before the CDR3 terminus; that terminus is restored from the germline J gene. The rearrangement joins TRBV5 to TRBJ1-6; 7 bases align to TRBD1. TRBJ1-6 is an ORF, with its function uncertain. Looked up from germline, CDR1 is LGHNA and CDR2 is YNLKQL (reference sequence). The CDR3 is made up of 15 amino acids. Trimming removed 0 bases from V and 4 bases from J; junction bases left unmatched: 0. This CDR3 reads CASSQDRGYNSPLYF. The sequenced CDR3 bases are TGTGCCAGCAGCCAAGACAGGGGGTATAATTCGCCCCTCTAC.